These T cell receptor beta chains were read from a single sample in a study of blood T cell repertoires in COVID-19. Method: immunoSEQ multiplex PCR; TCRdb's copy keeps in-frame clones and lacks some. The table records around 240,000 clones, roughly 81% of them present only once. Sequenced sample: peripheral blood. The source of these receptors is a middle-aged man with acute or convalescent COVID-19. Both conserved end residues are part of each CDR3. D genes are given only for firm matches. Only some rows state a clone size, as once, few, many or a class for expanded clones.

length	V	size	J	D	CDR3	DNA
17	TRBV27	NA	TRBJ1-6	NA	CASSLWQGSSYNSPLHF	TGTGCCAGCAGTTTATGGCAGGGAAGCTCCTATAATTCACCCCTCCACTTT
13	TRBV9	NA	TRBJ1-1	NA	CASSDQDYTEAFF	TGTGCCAGCAGCGATCAGGATTACACTGAAGCTTTCTTT
15	TRBV6-6	once	TRBJ2-7	NA	CASSPGVVVGYEQYF	TGTGCCAGCAGTCCCGGGGTGGTAGTCGGGTACGAGCAGTACTTC
11	TRBV20-1	NA	TRBJ2-7	NA	CSAPDSREQYF	TGCAGTGCACCGGACTCGCGCGAGCAGTACTTC
15	TRBV3-1/TRBV3-2	NA	TRBJ1-4	TRBD1	CASSIGTAQFEKLFF	TGTGCCAGCAGCATCGGGACAGCCCAATTTGAAAAACTGTTTTTT
13	TRBV7-8	NA	TRBJ2-7	TRBD1	CASSRDRGYEQYF	TGTGCCAGCAGCAGGGACAGGGGATACGAGCAGTACTTC
16	TRBV27	NA	TRBJ1-6	TRBD1	CASSDPGGSYNSPLHF	TGTGCCAGCAGTGATCCAGGGGGCAGCTATAATTCACCCCTCCACTTT
14	TRBV6-6	NA	TRBJ1-4	TRBD1	CASSYSTGPEKLFF	TGTGCCAGCAGTTACTCGACAGGGCCTGAAAAACTGTTTTTT
12	TRBV30	NA	TRBJ1-5	NA	CAWSHQGQPQHF	TGTGCCTGGAGTCATCAGGGGCAGCCCCAGCATTTT
13	TRBV27	NA	TRBJ1-5	NA	CASSPRVNQPQHF	TGTGCCAGCAGCCCGAGGGTCAATCAGCCCCAGCATTTT
14	TRBV11-1	NA	TRBJ2-5	TRBD1	CASSPGQGAWTQYF	TGTGCCAGCAGCCCGGGACAGGGGGCGTGGACCCAGTACTTC
16	TRBV6-2/TRBV6-3	NA	TRBJ2-5	TRBD2	CASSYSIAGGQETQYF	TGTGCCAGCAGTTACTCAATAGCGGGGGGTCAAGAGACCCAGTACTTC
14	TRBV5-6	NA	TRBJ1-1	TRBD1	CASSLGQGGFKAFF	TGTGCCAGCAGCTTGGGACAGGGGGGATTTAAAGCTTTCTTT
13	TRBV6-5	NA	TRBJ1-2	NA	CASRVTGRYGYTF	TGTGCCAGCAGAGTGACAGGAAGATATGGCTACACCTTC
15	TRBV19	NA	TRBJ1-1	NA	CASSISVRADTEAFF	TGTGCCAGTAGTATCTCCGTCAGAGCGGACACTGAAGCTTTCTTT
14	TRBV6-5	NA	TRBJ2-2	TRBD2	CASMGLANTGELFF	TGTGCCAGCATGGGACTAGCGAACACCGGGGAGCTGTTTTTT
16	TRBV9	NA	TRBJ2-2	NA	CASSVAAGALTGELFF	TGTGCCAGCAGCGTAGCGGCGGGTGCCCTCACCGGGGAGCTGTTTTTT
14	TRBV4-2	NA	TRBJ2-7	NA	CASSQGAGPYEQYF	TGTGCCAGCAGCCAAGGGGCCGGCCCTTACGAGCAGTACTTC
19	TRBV5-1	NA	TRBJ1-1	TRBD1	CASSIRDRENILGNTEAFF	TGCGCCAGCAGCATCCGGGACAGGGAAAATATCCTGGGGAACACTGAAGCTTTCTTT
14	TRBV11-1	NA	TRBJ2-5	NA	CASSLLGAQETQYF	TGTGCCAGCAGCTTATTGGGGGCCCAAGAGACCCAGTACTTC
16	TRBV6-5	NA	TRBJ1-5	NA	CASSSSRVLGNQPQHF	TGTGCCAGCAGTTCGAGTCGAGTCTTGGGCAATCAGCCCCAGCATTTT
12	TRBV28	NA	TRBJ1-2	TRBD1	CASSWDSYGYTF	TGTGCCAGCAGTTGGGACAGCTATGGCTACACCTTC
15	TRBV10-3	NA	TRBJ1-2	NA	CAISAKTDPDYGYTF	TGTGCCATCAGTGCAAAGACAGACCCCGACTATGGCTACACCTTC
13	TRBV7-2	NA	TRBJ2-1	NA	CASSLGPGNEQFF	TGTGCCAGCAGCTTAGGGCCGGGCAATGAGCAGTTCTTC
12	TRBV25-1	NA	TRBJ2-7	NA	CASSEFEYEQYF	TGTGCCAGCAGTGAATTTGAGTACGAGCAGTACTTC
14	TRBV10-3	once	TRBJ2-3	TRBD1	CASRKDRNTDTQYF	TGTGCCTCTAGGAAGGACAGGAACACAGATACGCAGTATTTT
14	TRBV11-3	NA	TRBJ2-7	TRBD1	CASSLGGQGGEQYF	TGTGCCAGCAGCTTAGGGGGACAGGGCGGCGAGCAGTACTTC
13	TRBV5-4	NA	TRBJ2-7	NA	CASGFGGSYEQYF	TGTGCCAGCGGATTTGGGGGGTCCTACGAGCAGTACTTC
15	TRBV7-9	once	TRBJ1-4	NA	CASSLATATNEKLFF	TGTGCCAGCAGCTTAGCGACAGCAACTAATGAAAAACTGTTTTTT
16	TRBV11-2	NA	TRBJ2-5	TRBD1	CASSSYGTGGSETQYF	TGTGCCAGCAGTTCCTACGGGACAGGGGGATCGGAGACCCAGTACTTC
16	TRBV18	NA	TRBJ1-2	TRBD1	CASSPQDRGANYGYTF	TGTGCCAGCTCACCACAGGACAGGGGCGCTAACTATGGCTACACCTTC
17	TRBV13	NA	TRBJ1-2	TRBD1	CASSQRGQGARTDGYTF	TGTGCCAGCAGCCAACGGGGACAGGGGGCGCGTACCGATGGCTACACCTTC
15	TRBV4-1	NA	TRBJ1-4	NA	CASSPEQGQNEKLFF	TGCGCCAGCAGCCCAGAACAGGGCCAGAATGAAAAACTGTTTTTT
14	TRBV5-6	once	TRBJ1-5	TRBD1	CASSLKTGVQPQHF	TGTGCCAGCAGCTTGAAAACAGGGGTTCAGCCCCAGCATTTT
14	TRBV10-3	NA	TRBJ2-1	TRBD1	CATYSGQANNEQFF	TGTGCCACGTACTCAGGACAGGCGAACAATGAGCAGTTCTTC
14	TRBV7-9	NA	TRBJ1-2	NA	CASSAGISNYGYTF	TGTGCCAGCAGCGCGGGCATAAGTAACTATGGCTACACCTTC
14	TRBV27	NA	TRBJ2-7	TRBD1	CASRPRQGAWEQYF	TGTGCCAGCAGACCTCGACAGGGAGCCTGGGAGCAGTACTTC
14	TRBV29-1	NA	TRBJ2-3	NA	CSVVGGPDTDTQYF	TGCAGCGTTGTGGGGGGGCCTGACACAGATACGCAGTATTTT
14	TRBV14	NA	TRBJ1-2	TRBD1	CASSLQTGGNGYTF	TGTGCCAGCAGCCTACAGACAGGGGGAAACGGCTACACCTTC
16	TRBV27	NA	TRBJ1-6	NA	CASSLYPSGYNSPLHF	TGTGCCAGCAGCCTTTACCCCTCAGGCTATAATTCACCCCTCCACTTT
18	TRBV2	NA	TRBJ1-4	TRBD1	CASSGTGRGERGEEKLFF	TGTGCCAGCAGCGGGACAGGGAGAGGGGAAAGAGGAGAAGAAAAACTGTTTTTT
14	TRBV3-1/TRBV3-2	NA	TRBJ1-1	NA	CASSQDNRYTEAFF	TGTGCCAGCAGCCAAGACAACAGATACACTGAAGCTTTCTTT
15	TRBV6-5	NA	TRBJ2-4	NA	CASSPGHQAKNIQYF	TGTGCCAGCAGCCCGGGACACCAAGCCAAAAACATTCAGTACTTC
13	TRBV19	NA	TRBJ2-3	NA	CASSRNNRETQYF	TGTGCCAGTAGTAGAAACAACAGGGAAACGCAGTATTTT
13	TRBV2	NA	TRBJ1-2	NA	CASSVEQTYGYTF	TGTGCCAGCAGTGTGGAGCAGACGTATGGCTACACCTTC
14	TRBV19	NA	TRBJ2-1	TRBD2	CASGSGGAADEQFF	TGTGCCAGCGGCTCGGGGGGGGCGGCGGATGAGCAGTTCTTC
12	TRBV12-3/TRBV12-4	NA	TRBJ1-2	NA	CASSSRSYGYTF	TGTGCCAGCAGTTCCAGGTCCTATGGCTACACCTTC
14	TRBV3-1/TRBV3-2	NA	TRBJ2-7	NA	CASSQEEGVREQYF	TGTGCCAGCAGCCAAGAGGAGGGCGTTCGGGAGCAGTACTTC
13	TRBV13	NA	TRBJ2-7	NA	CASSSGTLNEQYF	TGTGCCAGCAGCTCCGGGACACTGAACGAGCAGTACTTC
16	TRBV18	NA	TRBJ2-7	TRBD1	CASSPGTGDRSYEQYF	TGTGCCAGCTCACCTGGGACAGGGGACCGCTCCTACGAGCAGTACTTC
16	TRBV5-4	NA	TRBJ1-1	TRBD1	CASSSGLRGRDTEAFF	TGTGCCAGCAGCTCGGGGCTCAGGGGGCGGGACACTGAAGCTTTCTTT
17	TRBV13	few	TRBJ2-1	NA	CASSSLLANSSYNEQFF	TGTGCCAGCAGCTCCCTTCTAGCCAACAGCTCCTACAATGAGCAGTTCTTC
13	TRBV7-9	NA	TRBJ2-3	NA	CASCSGPGDTQYF	TGTGCCAGCTGCAGCGGCCCGGGGGATACGCAGTATTTT
12	TRBV9	NA	TRBJ2-2	NA	CASSLLTGELFF	TGTGCCAGCAGCCTACTCACCGGGGAGCTGTTTTTT
15	TRBV4-1	NA	TRBJ1-1	NA	CASSQEWQGSTEAFF	TGCGCCAGCAGCCAAGAATGGCAGGGGTCCACTGAAGCTTTCTTT
14	TRBV20-1	NA	TRBJ2-7	TRBD1	CSASDRGHGGEQYF	TGCAGTGCTAGTGACAGGGGGCATGGAGGGGAGCAGTACTTC
13	TRBV6-6	NA	TRBJ1-1	NA	CASILGENTEAFF	TGTGCCAGCATCCTGGGAGAGAACACTGAAGCTTTCTTT
14	TRBV10-2	once	TRBJ1-6	TRBD1	CASTRQGFNSPLHF	TGCGCCAGCACCCGACAGGGCTTCAATTCACCCCTCCACTTT
15	TRBV5-1	NA	TRBJ1-1	NA	CASSLEPYLNTEAFF	TGCGCCAGCAGCTTGGAGCCTTATTTGAACACTGAAGCTTTCTTT
13	TRBV28	NA	TRBJ1-5	TRBD1	CASSQDRAQPQHF	TGTGCCAGCAGTCAAGACAGGGCTCAGCCCCAGCATTTT